The present T cell receptor beta chain was sequenced within a study of CD8+CD57+ T cells in acquired aplastic anemia. Across the study: When averaged, DNA from sorted CD4+ and CD8+ cells came to approximately 3.2 ug.

Those patients picked for sequencing had displayed CD8+CD57+ cell expansion on flow cytometry. Trimming at V came to 6 bases and at J to 0 bases, leaving 4 bases not matched to a gene. The CDR3 spans 16 residues. Using genomic DNA as the template, TCR beta VDJ and CDR3 profiling was carried out. TCRdb used MiXCR to reprocess the reads, holding one entry per CDR3 protein. The sample records hundreds of thousands of distinct CDR3 sequences, approximately 57% being singletons. The sequence was obtained from a human donor with aplastic anemia. The V call is TRBV12-3 or TRBV12-4, the J call TRBJ2-6; 8 bases align to TRBD2. Source material: sorted CD4+, CD8+, or CD8+CD57+ T cells (not recorded which) from PBMCs. CDR3 in DNA: TGTGCCAGCAGAGGTAGCGGGGTCTCTGGGGCCAACGTCCTGACTTTC. Protein: CASRGSGVSGANVLTF.